This T cell receptor (beta chain) was sequenced in a study of cytomegalovirus exposure and HLA in healthy donors. V trimming: 1 base; J trimming: 13 bases; junction bases outside the gene matches: 15. This CDR3 region has 17 residues. Germline loops: CDR1 WSHSY, CDR2 SAAADI. These donors counted as nominally healthy when sampled, but unrecorded immune exposures were likely. The PCR had 60 Vbeta and 13 Jbeta primers. Sequencing was performed with immunoSEQ multiplex PCR; in TCRdb, only in-frame clones are kept and a portion is missing. The sample holds 150,000 or so clones, around four fifths seen once.

The source of this sequence is a man between 50 and 59 years old in good health and CMV-seropositive. Sequences were obtained from PBMCs. The chain carries TRBV10-2 and TRBJ1-6; 8 bases align to TRBD1. CDR3 residues: CASSEFLRRGQADPLHF. As DNA, the CDR3 is TGCGCCAGCAGTGAGTTTCTCCGACGGGGACAGGCCGATCCCCTCCACTTT.